A single sample is the source of the 2 T cell receptor beta chains below, sequenced in a study of cytomegalovirus exposure and HLA in healthy donors. The study ran its PCR with 60 Vbeta and 13 Jbeta primers. Measured with immunoSEQ multiplex PCR; TCRdb has only the in-frame clones, and not every one. This sample lists 200,000 to 250,000 clones; its ten largest clones have about 1%. The sequencing input was PBMCs. The receptors come from a girl aged 2-9 years in good health and CMV-seropositive.

V and J are TRBV18 and TRBJ2-7; D may be TRBD1 (5 bases). Trimming removed 3 bases from V and 2 bases from J, with 8 bases in between. The CDR3 spans 13 residues. Per the germline V gene, CDR1 is KGHSH and CDR2 is LQKENI. The CDR3 here is CASSPPDTYEQYF. Written as DNA, the CDR3 is TGTGCCAGCTCACCTCCGGACACCTACGAGCAGTACTTC.

This chain joins TRBV2 and TRBJ2-7; tentatively, D is TRBD1 (6 bases). V lost 8 bases to trimming and J lost 2 bases, with 16 bases between them. Germline V CDR1 and CDR2: SNHLY, FYNNEI. This CDR3 contains 14 residues. CDR3 in amino acids: CASENRDKPYEQYF. The CDR3 DNA is TGTGCCAGCGAAAACCGGGACAAACCCTACGAGCAGTACTTC.